The entry below describes one TCR beta chain. Its antigen is not known. Libraries were prepared by immunoSEQ multiplex PCR; TCRdb keeps only in-frame clonotypes and omits some of them. There are about 680,000 clones in the sample; roughly 72% occur only once, and 1.5% to 2% lies in the top ten. This entry belongs to a study of shared clonotypes between healthy human individuals. Findings and caveats of the study: Deeper or shallower sequencing was expected to change how clonotypes are shared among donors. Larger richness was generally estimated for naive than memory subsets. Generation of non-shared clonotypes was less probable than generation of clonotypes shared by all four donors.

This CDR3 has 15 residues. CDR1 and CDR2 (germline): WSHSY, SAAADI. The junction had 4 bases not matched to a gene; V was cut back by 0 bases and J by 2 bases. Sequencing was performed on memory CD4+ T cells sorted from blood. As for subset: CD45RA-negative fraction. The chain combines TRBV10-2 with TRBJ2-7; 7 nucleotides align to TRBD1. This TCR was recovered from a woman in her twenties or thirties in good health. Here the CDR3 DNA reads TGCGCCAGCAGTGAGTCCACCGGGACAGCCTACGAGCAGTACTTC. Translated, it gives CASSESTGTAYEQYF.